This record looks at one T cell receptor (beta chain) sequence and its context. The antigen remains undetermined. One end of the junction does not line up with germline, which may come from a read error. Separate from the approximately 700-subject first cohort was the approximately 120-subject validation cohort, to which the donors belonged. Using immunoSEQ multiplex PCR, the repertoire was profiled, and TCRdb retains in-frame clones only, with some absent. Altogether around 70,000 clones are present, about 93% being singletons, with the ten largest covering less than 2%. This sample is drawn from a study of cytomegalovirus exposure and HLA in healthy donors. Whole-study results and caveats: Specific recognition of CMV antigens was confirmed in vitro for a few chains (all CMV-associated). Cytomegalovirus-associated status was assigned to about 170 TCR beta chains.

Germline V gives CDR1 MGHRA, CDR2 YSYEKL. CDR3 size: 13 residues. The chain has TRBV4-1 and TRBJ1-1, with D unclear. Sequencing was performed on PBMCs. This receptor was identified in a woman aged 18 to 35 in good health and CMV-seropositive. The CDR3 coding sequence is TGCGCCAGCAGCCAAGAGGGTAGCGTTGAAACTTTCTTT. As protein: CASSQEGSVETFF.